These 12 T cell receptor beta chains were sequenced from one sample in a study of blood T cell repertoires in COVID-19. Sequenced by immunoSEQ multiplex PCR; TCRdb stores in-frame clones only, minus some. The table includes 120,000 to 150,000 clones, roughly 89% detected once. The sample consisted of peripheral blood. These receptor sequences come from a woman aged 40 to 50 with acute or convalescent COVID-19.

The V call is TRBV19, the J call TRBJ2-7, with D possibly TRBD1 on 5 matching bases. This CDR3 contains 14 residues. Between the trimmed V and J ends, which lost 4 bases and 4 bases, there was a span of 14 bases. CDR1 LNHDA and CDR2 SQIVND come from the germline V gene (reference sequence). In DNA, the CDR3 is TGTGCCAGTAGTAGCCAGGGTCGAACATACGAGCAGTACTTC. The encoded protein is CASSSQGRTYEQYF.

The chain carries TRBV7-9 and TRBJ2-5, with 10 bases lining up with TRBD2. Germline V gene lookup returns CDR1 SEHNR and CDR2 FQNEAQ (reference sequence). The CDR3 spans 17 residues. With V trimmed by 3 bases and J by 2 bases, 9 bases remained unmatched. The CDR3 nucleotides are TGTGCCAGCAGCTTTGGCCCCAGCGGGGGGGCGCAAGAGACCCAGTACTTC. Its translation: CASSFGPSGGAQETQYF.

This clone was observed a single time. The chain carries TRBV27 and TRBJ1-1; no clear D gene. V was shortened by 5 bases and J by 3 bases, with 13 bases between the two germline ends. The CDR3 loop spans 14 amino acids. Germline CDR1 and CDR2: MNHEY and SMNVEV (reference sequence). The CDR3 loop is CASSTRWLDTEAFF. In nucleotides, the CDR3 is TGTGCCAGCAGTACCCGCTGGCTTGACACTGAAGCTTTCTTT.

A few counts support this clone. The J gene is TRBJ2-7, the V gene TRBV4-1; 8 positions agree with TRBD2. This CDR3 comprises 16 residues. The junction had 6 bases not matched to a gene; V was cut back by 0 bases and J by 2 bases. Germline assignment: CDR1 MGHRA and CDR2 YSYEKL. CDR3 protein: CASSQEELAVAYEQYF. Here the CDR3 DNA reads TGCGCCAGCAGCCAAGAGGAACTAGCGGTCGCCTACGAGCAGTACTTC.

The V call is TRBV21-1, the J call TRBJ1-3; TRBD1 is taken as the D call from the table, unchecked against the DNA. TRBV21-1 is annotated as a pseudogene. This CDR3 spans 15 amino acids. The CDR3 region has the DNA TGTGCCAGCAGTACGGACAGGGTCTCTGGAAACACCATATATTTT. The encoded protein is CASSTDRVSGNTIYF.

The rearrangement uses TRBV29-1 and TRBJ1-3, with D unclear. The germline V gene encodes CDR1 SQVTM and CDR2 ANQGSEA. Trimming took off 4 bases at V and 3 bases at J, with 7 bases between the two ends. The CDR3 is 12 residues long. The CDR3 DNA is TGCAGCGTTGGGGCACTTGGAAACACCATATATTTT. Its translation is CSVGALGNTIYF. Combining the CDR3 with reference TRBV29-1 and TRBJ1-3 gives the whole variable domain SAVISQKPSRDICQRGTSLTIQCQVDSQVTMMFWYRQQPGQSLTLIATANQGSEATYESGFVIDKFPISRPNLTFSTLTVSNMSPEDSSIYLCSVGALGNTIYFGEGSWLTVV.

To note about this clone: Other DNA sequences in this sample translate to the same CDR3. The CDR3 loop reads CASSYSGTINTEAFF. CDR3 DNA: TGTGCCAGCAGTTACTCCGGGACTATTAACACTGAAGCTTTCTTT. The chain links TRBV6-5 to TRBJ1-1; tentatively, D is TRBD1 (5 bases). CDR3 length: 15 residues. With 0 bases removed from V and 2 bases from J, the gap between germline ends came to 10 bases. Germline-derived CDR1 and CDR2 are MNHEY and SVGAGI.

The chain is built from TRBV14 and TRBJ1-1; D perhaps matches TRBD1 (6 bases). This CDR3 has 15 amino acids. Germline V CDR1 and CDR2: SGHDN, FVKESK. Trimming left V 0 bases short and J 5 bases short, with 13 bases between. CDR3 bases: TGTGCCAGCAGCCAAGAGGGGGCCCTGAGTACTGAAGCTTTCTTT. This codes for CASSQEGALSTEAFF.

As DNA, the CDR3 is TGCGCCAGCAGCTTGGTCCTTGCGGGAGTCTACAATGAGCAGTTCTTC. Translating gives CASSLVLAGVYNEQFF. The chain carries TRBV5-1 and TRBJ2-1; TRBD2 matches at 7 bases. This CDR3 region has 16 residues. The germline V gene encodes CDR1 SGHRS and CDR2 YFSETQ. V trimming: 0 bases; J trimming: 3 bases; junction bases outside the gene matches: 6.

The V gene is TRBV7-3, the J gene TRBJ2-3; weak D call: TRBD2 (6 bases). Deletions cut 5 bases from V and 2 bases from J, with 11 bases between. Germline CDR1 reads SGHTA; CDR2 reads FQGTGA. This CDR3 spans 14 amino acids. The CDR3: CASSIGTFTDTQYF. The CDR3 coding sequence is TGTGCCAGCAGCATCGGGACTTTCACAGATACGCAGTATTTT.

V and J are TRBV6-5 and TRBJ1-2; 11 bases are a match to TRBD1. CDR3 size: 14 residues. V shed 4 bases and J 7 bases; nucleotides not matched to a gene: 5. Germline lookup yields CDR1 MNHEY and CDR2 SVGAGI. CDR3 coding DNA: TGTGCCAGCAGTTTCCTGGACAGGGGGCCTGGCTACACCTTC. As protein: CASSFLDRGPGYTF.

The CDR3 sequence: CASSLRGTYEQYF. For the CDR3, the DNA is TGTGCCAGCAGTTTACGGGGAACCTACGAGCAGTACTTC. The chain is built from TRBV27 and TRBJ2-7, with D perhaps TRBD2 (5 bases). Trimming took 2 bases from V and 2 from J, leaving 7 bases between them. The length of the CDR3 is 13 residues. Germline CDR1 reads MNHEY; CDR2 reads SMNVEV (reference sequence).